This T cell receptor beta chain comes out of a study of blood T cells in healthy people across ages. PCR was performed a second time for roughly 6 to 12 cycles using a sample-barcoded 5' primer and a J-beta primer mix. Carrying 12 random nucleotides, a template-switch adaptor labeled each individual cDNA molecule. One entry per CDR3 protein, called by TCRdb with MiXCR from the 5' RACE reads. The sample includes around 800,000 distinct CDR3 sequences, around 62% of them seen just once. This clonotype is a singleton in its sample. Germline-derived CDR1 and CDR2 are MDHEN and SYDVKM. With 4 bases removed from V and 2 bases from J, the gap between germline ends came to 17 bases. CDR3 length: 17 amino acids.

This TCR was sampled from a man under 40 in good health. The sequencing input was blood. The chain uses TRBV28 and TRBJ2-2; the D gene is possibly TRBD1 (5 bases). CDR3 amino acids: CASSYPTRELNTGELFF. CDR3 nucleotide sequence: TGTGCCAGCAGTTATCCGACCAGGGAACTTAACACCGGGGAGCTGTTTTTT.